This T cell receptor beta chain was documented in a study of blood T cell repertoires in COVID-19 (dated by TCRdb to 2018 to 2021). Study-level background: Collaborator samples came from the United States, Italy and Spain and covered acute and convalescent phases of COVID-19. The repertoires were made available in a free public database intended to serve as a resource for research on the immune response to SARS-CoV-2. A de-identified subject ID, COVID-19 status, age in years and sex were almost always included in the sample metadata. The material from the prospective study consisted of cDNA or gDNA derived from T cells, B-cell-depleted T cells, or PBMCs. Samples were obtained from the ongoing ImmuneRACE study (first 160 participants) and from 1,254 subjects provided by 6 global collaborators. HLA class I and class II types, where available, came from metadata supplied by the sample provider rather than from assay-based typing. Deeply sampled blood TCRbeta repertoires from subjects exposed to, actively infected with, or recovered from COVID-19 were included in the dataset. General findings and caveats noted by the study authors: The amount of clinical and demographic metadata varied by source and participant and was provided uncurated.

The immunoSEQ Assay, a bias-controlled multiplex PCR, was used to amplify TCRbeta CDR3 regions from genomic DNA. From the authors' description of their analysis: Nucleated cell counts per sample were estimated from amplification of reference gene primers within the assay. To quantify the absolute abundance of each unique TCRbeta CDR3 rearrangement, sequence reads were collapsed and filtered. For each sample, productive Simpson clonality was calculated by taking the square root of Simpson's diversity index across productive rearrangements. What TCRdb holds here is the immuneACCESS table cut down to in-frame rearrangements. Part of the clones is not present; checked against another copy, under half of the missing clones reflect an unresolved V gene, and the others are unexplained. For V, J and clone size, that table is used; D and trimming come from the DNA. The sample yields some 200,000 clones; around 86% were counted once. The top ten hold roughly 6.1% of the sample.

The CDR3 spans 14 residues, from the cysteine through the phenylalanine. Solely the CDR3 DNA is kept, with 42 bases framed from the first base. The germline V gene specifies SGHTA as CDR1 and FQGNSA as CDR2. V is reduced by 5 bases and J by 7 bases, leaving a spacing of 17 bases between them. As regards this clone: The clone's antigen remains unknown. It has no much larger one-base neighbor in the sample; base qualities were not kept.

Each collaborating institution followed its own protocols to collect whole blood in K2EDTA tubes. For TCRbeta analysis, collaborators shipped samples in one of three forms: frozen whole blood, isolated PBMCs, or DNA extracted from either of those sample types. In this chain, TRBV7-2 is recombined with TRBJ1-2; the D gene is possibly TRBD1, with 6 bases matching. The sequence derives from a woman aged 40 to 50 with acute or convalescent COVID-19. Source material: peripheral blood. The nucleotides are TGTGCCAGCAGCCTCCCCCACAGGGCGGGTGGCTACACCTTC. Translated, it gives CASSLPHRAGGYTF.